What follows describes a single TCR beta chain. This sample was taken from a study of T-cell memory formation after mild COVID-19. MiXCR, run by TCRdb on the 5' RACE reads, gives a single entry per CDR3 protein. The table has some 150,000 distinct CDR3 sequences, 15% to 20% seen once. The CDR3 consists of 16 residues. The germline gives CDR1 DFQATT, CDR2 SNEGSKA (reference sequence). V was cut by 3 bases and J by 0 bases, with 12 bases left in between. What was sequenced was PBMCs or a T cell subset sorted from them (not recorded which). The receptor was isolated from an adult woman who had mild COVID-19 (a few samples of this study predate the infection). Cell type and time point are not known. The rearrangement links TRBV20-1 to TRBJ1-6, with D unresolved. CDR3 in DNA: TGCAGTGCTAGGAAGGGAACACGCTCCTATAATTCACCCCTCCACTTT. This sequence encodes CSARKGTRSYNSPLHF.